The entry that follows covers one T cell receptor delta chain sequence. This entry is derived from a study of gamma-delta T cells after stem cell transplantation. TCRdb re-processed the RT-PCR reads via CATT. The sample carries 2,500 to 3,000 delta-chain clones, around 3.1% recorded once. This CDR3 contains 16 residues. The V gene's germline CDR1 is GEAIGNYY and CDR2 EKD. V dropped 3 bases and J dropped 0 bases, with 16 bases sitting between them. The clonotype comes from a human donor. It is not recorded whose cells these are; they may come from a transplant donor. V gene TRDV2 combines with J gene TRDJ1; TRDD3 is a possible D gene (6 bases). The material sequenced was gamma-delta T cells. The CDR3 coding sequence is TGTGCCTGTGACCGTCTGGGGAGAAAGTACACCGATAAACTCATCTTT. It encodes CACDRLGRKYTDKLIF.